The 26 T cell receptor beta chains listed next were all sequenced from one sample in a study of shared clonotypes between healthy human individuals. The assay was immunoSEQ multiplex PCR, and TCRdb's table has in-frame clones only and misses some. The data contain approximately 1.5 million clones, roughly 98% of them singletons. Sequenced material: naive CD4+ T cells sorted from blood. The subset is: CD45RA+ positively selected. The receptors here all came from a man aged 30-40 years in good health.

J is TRBJ2-3 and V is TRBV4-1; 12 nucleotides agree with TRBD2. J was trimmed by 1 base and V by 0 bases; bases with no gene match: 17. This CDR3 region has 22 residues. Germline V gene sequence: CDR1 MGHRA, CDR2 YSYEKL. The DNA for the CDR3 is TGCGCCAGCAGCCAAGATATTTCCCTAGCGGGAGGGTCCGCTATCGGCACAGATACGCAGTATTTT. Encoded protein: CASSQDISLAGGSAIGTDTQYF.

V usage is TRBV6-1 and J usage is TRBJ2-1, with 14 bases lining up with TRBD2. In germline, CDR1 is MNHNS, CDR2 SASEGT. Trimming at V came to 4 bases and at J to 7 bases, leaving 6 bases not matched to a gene. This CDR3 spans 16 amino acids. CDR3 in amino acids: CASSAGGLAGVNEQFF. The DNA of the CDR3 is TGTGCCAGCAGTGCGGGGGGACTAGCGGGAGTTAATGAGCAGTTCTTC.

The rearrangement joins TRBV27 to TRBJ1-4; TRBD1 agrees at 10 bases. The CDR3 is 15 residues long. Trimming at V came to 4 bases and at J to 7 bases, leaving 6 bases not matched to a gene. The germline V gene has CDR1 MNHEY and CDR2 SMNVEV (reference sequence). The CDR3 is CASSYDRGQVEKLFF. In nucleotides, the CDR3 is TGTGCCAGCAGTTACGACAGGGGGCAGGTTGAAAAACTGTTTTTT.

The rearrangement uses TRBV7-9 and TRBJ2-7, with 8 bases fitting TRBD1. The CDR3 runs 12 residues. Trimming at V came to 1 base and at J to 11 bases, leaving 4 bases not matched to a gene. Germline V gene lookup returns CDR1 SEHNR and CDR2 FQNEAQ (reference sequence). CDR3 in amino acids: CASSLVRTGKYF. In DNA, the CDR3 is TGTGCCAGCAGCTTAGTTCGGACAGGGAAGTACTTC.

The chain recombines TRBV2 with TRBJ2-5; TRBD2 aligns across 11 bases. This CDR3 region has 15 residues. J lost 2 bases, V lost 6 bases, and 5 bases had no gene match. The V gene's germline CDR1 is SNHLY and CDR2 FYNNEI. CDR3 protein: CASRGGLAVQETQYF. CDR3 DNA: TGTGCCAGCAGGGGGGGACTAGCGGTTCAAGAGACCCAGTACTTC.

V is TRBV5-4 and J is TRBJ2-3; maybe TRBD1 (6 bases). V was cut by 4 bases and J by 5 bases, with 11 bases left in between. This CDR3 is 13 amino acids long. Germline assignment: CDR1 SGHNT and CDR2 YYREEE (reference sequence). The CDR3 nucleotides read TGTGCCAGCAGCAGACACAGGGAAGATACGCAGTATTTT. It codes for CASSRHREDTQYF.

Notes on this clone: This same CDR3 is encoded by further DNA sequences in the sample. The chain has TRBV5-1 and TRBJ2-1; D is ambiguous. CDR1 and CDR2 from the germline V gene are SGHRS and YFSETQ. The CDR3 consists of 12 residues. The germline V and J ends were trimmed by 0 bases and 7 bases, with 5 bases remaining between them. The CDR3 region is CASSLVRNEQFF. In DNA form, the CDR3 reads TGCGCCAGCAGCTTGGTCAGGAATGAGCAGTTCTTC.

V usage is TRBV2 and J usage is TRBJ2-7, with a possible D match to TRBD1 (5 bases). The germline V and J ends were trimmed by 1 base and 6 bases, with 10 bases remaining between them. CDR1 is SNHLY, CDR2 FYNNEI, per germline. The CDR3 spans 13 residues. The CDR3: CASSEESGFEQYF. The CDR3 region has the DNA TGTGCCAGCAGTGAAGAATCAGGGTTCGAGCAGTACTTC.

J is TRBJ2-3 and V is TRBV7-9, with 10 positions matching TRBD2. There are 17 residues in the CDR3. V lost 2 bases, J lost 3 bases, and 8 bases stayed unmatched. Per the germline V gene, CDR1 is SEHNR and CDR2 is FQNEAQ (reference sequence). The CDR3 nucleotides read TGTGCCAGCAGCTTACTAGCGGGAGTATCGGCAACAGATACGCAGTATTTT. Its translation: CASSLLAGVSATDTQYF.

The chain carries TRBV4-1 and TRBJ2-1, with TRBD1 as a possible D gene (6 bases). V lost 1 base to trimming and J lost 3 bases, with 10 bases between them. The length of the CDR3 is 15 residues. Germline CDR1 reads MGHRA; CDR2 reads YSYEKL. For the CDR3, the DNA is TGCGCCAGCAGCCAAGTTCCGACAGGCTACAATGAGCAGTTCTTC. Protein sequence: CASSQVPTGYNEQFF.

The genes are TRBV7-3 and TRBJ2-3, with D hard to call. This CDR3 region has 14 residues. CDR1 and CDR2 (germline): SGHTA, FQGTGA. V lost 0 bases, J lost 2 bases, and 6 bases lay in between. The CDR3 region is CASSLTGNTDTQYF. The CDR3 DNA reads TGTGCCAGCAGCTTAACAGGGAACACAGATACGCAGTATTTT. The full variable domain, completed using reference TRBV7-3 and TRBJ2-3, is GAGVSQTPSNKVTEKGKYVELRCDPISGHTALYWYRQSLGQGPEFLIYFQGTGAADDSGLPNDRFFAVRPEGSVSTLKIQRTERGDSAVYLCASSLTGNTDTQYFGPGTRLTVL.

The V and J genes are TRBV6-6 and TRBJ2-1; D remains unclear. Germline V gives CDR1 MNHNY, CDR2 SVGAGI (reference sequence). CDR3 size: 12 residues. Between the trimmed V and J ends, which lost 4 bases and 7 bases, there was a span of 8 bases. The CDR3 sequence is CASSSPLNEQFF. In DNA form, the CDR3 reads TGTGCCAGCAGTTCGCCTCTAAATGAGCAGTTCTTC.

The gene calls are TRBV28 and TRBJ1-1; unclear D gene. V lost 5 bases and J 4 bases, leaving 14 bases between the germline ends. This CDR3 contains 14 residues. Germline values: CDR1 MDHEN, CDR2 SYDVKM. In DNA form, the CDR3 reads TGTGCCAGCAGTCCCCACGTCGATAGCACTGAAGCTTTCTTT. Its protein is CASSPHVDSTEAFF. The full variable domain, its missing parts supplied by reference TRBV28 and TRBJ1-1, is DVKVTQSSRYLVKRTGEKVFLECVQDMDHENMFWYRQDPGLGLRLIYFSYDVKMKEKGDIPEGYSVSREKKERFSLILESASTNQTSMYLCASSPHVDSTEAFFGQGTRLTVV.

The gene calls are TRBV12-5 and TRBJ1-1; D remains ambiguous. The V gene lost 1 base and the J gene lost 4 bases, with 7 bases spanning the gap. Germline V lookup: CDR1 LGHNT, CDR2 FRNRAP. The length of the CDR3 is 13 residues. CDR3 sequence: CASGLDEGTEAFF. CDR3 sequence (DNA): TGTGCTAGTGGTTTGGACGAGGGCACTGAAGCTTTCTTT.

The chain joins TRBV28 to TRBJ2-5, with D possibly TRBD1 on 6 matching bases. The CDR3 has 14 amino acids. CDR1 is MDHEN and CDR2 is SYDVKM in the germline V gene. Deletions cut 5 bases from V and 5 bases from J, with 15 bases between. CDR3 sequence (DNA): TGTGCCAGCAGTACCCCTGGGGGCAAGGAGACCCAGTACTTC. Translation: CASSTPGGKETQYF. The full variable domain, with the rest looked up from reference TRBV28 and TRBJ2-5, is DVKVTQSSRYLVKRTGEKVFLECVQDMDHENMFWYRQDPGLGLRLIYFSYDVKMKEKGDIPEGYSVSREKKERFSLILESASTNQTSMYLCASSTPGGKETQYFGPGTRLLVL.

The chain links TRBV11-3 to TRBJ2-1; 9 nucleotides line up with TRBD2. There are 18 residues in the CDR3. The V and J ends lost 1 base and 1 base, in that order; junction bases with no gene match: 8. Per the germline V gene, CDR1 is SGHNT and CDR2 is YENEEA. The CDR3 DNA follows: TGTGCCAGCAGCTTAGGCGGCGGGAGGGCCGCGTCCTACAATGAGCAGTTCTTC. Its protein product is CASSLGGGRAASYNEQFF.

V gene TRBV5-4 combines with J gene TRBJ1-5, with D unresolved. The CDR3 spans 18 residues. Per the germline V gene, CDR1 is SGHNT and CDR2 is YYREEE (reference sequence). The germline V and J ends were trimmed by 7 bases and 0 bases, with 23 bases remaining between them. CDR3 loop: CASPPDGIRCFSNQPQHF. The DNA of the CDR3 is TGTGCCAGCCCCCCCGACGGGATCAGATGCTTTAGCAATCAGCCCCAGCATTTT. Full variable domain (outside the CDR3, taken from reference TRBV5-4 and TRBJ1-5): ETGVTQSPTHLIKTRGQQVTLRCSSQSGHNTVSWYQQALGQGPQFIFQYYREEENGRGNFPPRFSGLQFPNYSSELNVNALELDDSALYLCASPPDGIRCFSNQPQHFGDGTRLSIL.

CDR3 in amino acids: CASSLDSHSGANVLTF. The DNA for the CDR3 is TGCGCCAGCAGCCTGGACAGCCACTCTGGGGCCAACGTCCTGACTTTC. The chain links TRBV5-1 to TRBJ2-6, with D perhaps TRBD1 (6 bases). V was clipped by 4 bases and J by 0 bases, with 11 bases between them. Germline CDR1 is SGHRS and CDR2 is YFSETQ. This CDR3 is built from 16 residues.

V is TRBV11-2 and J is TRBJ2-1; the D gene is possibly TRBD1 (5 bases). The V gene lost 5 bases and the J gene lost 4 bases, with 9 bases spanning the gap. The CDR3 spans 13 residues. In germline, CDR1 is SGHAT, CDR2 FQNNGV. CDR3 nucleotides: TGTGCCAGCAGCCTACAGGTTTACAATGAGCAGTTCTTC. It translates to CASSLQVYNEQFF. Using reference TRBV11-2 and TRBJ2-1 for the parts outside the CDR3, the full variable domain is EAGVAQSPRYKIIEKRQSVAFWCNPISGHATLYWYQQILGQGPKLLIQFQNNGVVDDSQLPKDRFSAERLKGVDSTLKIQPAKLEDSAVYLCASSLQVYNEQFFGPGTRLTVL.

The V gene is TRBV2, the J gene TRBJ1-1; no clear D. Trimming left V 11 bases short and J 8 bases short, with 18 bases between. Germline CDR1 reads SNHLY; CDR2 reads FYNNEI. This CDR3 has 12 residues. The CDR3 here is CAGTRQLGEAFF. CDR3 sequence (DNA): TGTGCCGGCACCAGGCAGCTCGGGGAAGCTTTCTTT.

The rearrangement joins TRBV7-9 to TRBJ2-7; D possibly corresponds to TRBD1 (6 bases). This CDR3 comprises 12 residues. Trimming took 4 bases from V and 6 from J, leaving 10 bases between them. Germline CDR1 reads SEHNR; CDR2 reads FQNEAQ (reference sequence). This CDR3 reads CASSSLTGEQYF. CDR3 DNA sequence: TGTGCCAGCAGCTCTCTGACAGGCGAGCAGTACTTC.

The V gene is TRBV7-2, the J gene TRBJ1-4, with TRBD1 matching over 9 bases. The V gene's germline CDR1 is SGHTA and CDR2 FQGNSA. The CDR3 consists of 14 residues. J gave up 7 bases and V 6 bases, and 6 bases lay outside the gene matches. CDR3 DNA sequence: TGTGCCAGCAGACTCGACAGGGGGGCTGAAAAACTGTTTTTT. It translates to CASRLDRGAEKLFF. The whole variable domain, remainder taken from reference TRBV7-2 and TRBJ1-4, is GAGVSQSPSNKVTEKGKDVELRCDPISGHTALYWYRQSLGQGLEFLIYFQGNSAPDKSGLPSDRFSAERTGGSVSTLTIQRTQQEDSAVYLCASRLDRGAEKLFFGSGTQLSVL.

The chain uses TRBV5-4 and TRBJ2-3; D call uncertain. Trimming pared 2 bases from V and 5 bases from J, leaving 9 bases between. The CDR3 is 13 amino acids. Per the germline V gene, CDR1 is SGHNT and CDR2 is YYREEE (reference sequence). CDR3 loop: CASSFSTRDTQYF. For the CDR3, the DNA is TGTGCCAGCAGCTTTTCGACTCGAGATACGCAGTATTTT. Filled out from reference TRBV5-4 and TRBJ2-3, the complete variable domain reads ETGVTQSPTHLIKTRGQQVTLRCSSQSGHNTVSWYQQALGQGPQFIFQYYREEENGRGNFPPRFSGLQFPNYSSELNVNALELDDSALYLCASSFSTRDTQYFGPGTRLTVL.

This chain joins TRBV30 and TRBJ1-1, with D unclear. CDR3 size: 13 residues. Trimming removed 8 bases from V and 0 bases from J, with 13 bases in between. Germline V CDR1 and CDR2: GTSNPN, SVGIG (reference sequence). The CDR3 nucleotides are TGTGCCCGACACCGAGGGCTGAACACTGAAGCTTTCTTT. It is translated as CARHRGLNTEAFF.

This chain joins TRBV10-3 and TRBJ1-5, with D hard to call. Trimming removed 4 bases from V and 2 bases from J, with 18 bases in between. The CDR3 contains 17 residues. Germline V lookup: CDR1 ENHRY, CDR2 SYGVKD. The CDR3 sequence: CAISARGGGEGNQPQHF. Written as DNA, the CDR3 is TGTGCCATCAGTGCCCGGGGAGGAGGAGAGGGCAATCAGCCCCAGCATTTT.

The V and J genes are TRBV9 and TRBJ2-3; TRBD2 matches at 7 bases. This CDR3 has 17 residues. Trimming removed 2 bases from V and 5 bases from J; junction bases left unmatched: 14. Germline V lookup: CDR1 SGDLS, CDR2 YYNGEE. Here the CDR3 reads CASSVPPGRGLQDTQYF. CDR3 sequence (DNA): TGTGCCAGCAGCGTCCCCCCGGGGAGGGGACTTCAAGATACGCAGTATTTT.